One and the same sample provided the 5 T cell receptor beta chains below, sequenced in a study of response to subunit inactivated influenza vaccine. From the RT-PCR reads, TCRdb called clonotypes with MiXCR, one entry per CDR3 protein. The repertoire holds fewer than 650,000 distinct CDR3 sequences, with 13% as singletons. The source was PBMCs from blood, collected 45 days after vaccination. These receptor sequences come from a man aged 50 or older who received an inactivated influenza vaccine.

This clonotype was seen repeatedly, ten times or more. V is TRBV6-4 and J is TRBJ2-2; 7 nucleotides match TRBD1. Germline V CDR1 and CDR2: MRHNA, SNTAGT. The CDR3 consists of 16 residues. The V and J ends lost 6 bases and 5 bases, in that order; junction bases with no gene match: 12. The CDR3 bases are TGTGCCAGCAGACGACAGGGCGGCCTAGAAACCGGGGAGCTGTTTTTT. Its protein product is CASRRQGGLETGELFF.

The J gene is TRBJ1-1, the V gene TRBV7-9; 7 bases map to TRBD1. CDR1 SEHNR and CDR2 FQNEAQ come from the germline V gene (reference sequence). Unmatched junction bases numbered 11, after V lost 7 bases and J lost 0 bases. This CDR3 comprises 16 residues. CDR3 in DNA: TGTGCCAGCAACACCGGGACAGCCTCTATGAACACTGAAGCTTTCTTT. This encodes CASNTGTASMNTEAFF.

The chain combines TRBV12-3 or TRBV12-4 with TRBJ2-5; 13 bases align to TRBD2. The CDR3 runs to 16 residues. V lost 5 bases and J lost 4; bases outside the gene matches: 7. For the CDR3, the DNA is TGTGCCAGCAGTGTTACTAGCGGGAGGGCCTTAGAGACCCAGTACTTC. Its protein is CASSVTSGRALETQYF.

V usage is TRBV7-6 and J usage is TRBJ2-6; the D is unclear. V was trimmed by 5 bases and J by 4 bases, leaving 12 bases between them. This CDR3 is built from 15 residues. Germline V gene sequence: CDR1 SGHVS, CDR2 FNYEAQ. The CDR3 nucleotides read TGTGCCAGCAGCCAAGCTGTATCCGGGGCCAACGTCCTGACTTTC. The encoded protein is CASSQAVSGANVLTF.

The V call is TRBV5-5, the J call TRBJ2-5, with D possibly TRBD2 on 6 matching bases. Germline CDR1 is SGHKS and CDR2 is YYEKEE (reference sequence). The CDR3 extends over 14 amino acids. Trimming pared 4 bases from V and 7 bases from J, leaving 17 bases between. DNA of the CDR3: TGTGCCAGCAGCCTACCTGACAGCGGGTGGACCCAGTACTTC. Amino acids: CASSLPDSGWTQYF. Together with reference TRBV5-5 and TRBJ2-5, the CDR3 gives the full variable domain: DAGVTQSPTHLIKTRGQQVTLRCSPISGHKSVSWYQQVLGQGPQFIFQYYEKEERGRGNFPDRFSARQFPNYSSELNVNALLLGDSALYLCASSLPDSGWTQYFGPGTRLLVL.